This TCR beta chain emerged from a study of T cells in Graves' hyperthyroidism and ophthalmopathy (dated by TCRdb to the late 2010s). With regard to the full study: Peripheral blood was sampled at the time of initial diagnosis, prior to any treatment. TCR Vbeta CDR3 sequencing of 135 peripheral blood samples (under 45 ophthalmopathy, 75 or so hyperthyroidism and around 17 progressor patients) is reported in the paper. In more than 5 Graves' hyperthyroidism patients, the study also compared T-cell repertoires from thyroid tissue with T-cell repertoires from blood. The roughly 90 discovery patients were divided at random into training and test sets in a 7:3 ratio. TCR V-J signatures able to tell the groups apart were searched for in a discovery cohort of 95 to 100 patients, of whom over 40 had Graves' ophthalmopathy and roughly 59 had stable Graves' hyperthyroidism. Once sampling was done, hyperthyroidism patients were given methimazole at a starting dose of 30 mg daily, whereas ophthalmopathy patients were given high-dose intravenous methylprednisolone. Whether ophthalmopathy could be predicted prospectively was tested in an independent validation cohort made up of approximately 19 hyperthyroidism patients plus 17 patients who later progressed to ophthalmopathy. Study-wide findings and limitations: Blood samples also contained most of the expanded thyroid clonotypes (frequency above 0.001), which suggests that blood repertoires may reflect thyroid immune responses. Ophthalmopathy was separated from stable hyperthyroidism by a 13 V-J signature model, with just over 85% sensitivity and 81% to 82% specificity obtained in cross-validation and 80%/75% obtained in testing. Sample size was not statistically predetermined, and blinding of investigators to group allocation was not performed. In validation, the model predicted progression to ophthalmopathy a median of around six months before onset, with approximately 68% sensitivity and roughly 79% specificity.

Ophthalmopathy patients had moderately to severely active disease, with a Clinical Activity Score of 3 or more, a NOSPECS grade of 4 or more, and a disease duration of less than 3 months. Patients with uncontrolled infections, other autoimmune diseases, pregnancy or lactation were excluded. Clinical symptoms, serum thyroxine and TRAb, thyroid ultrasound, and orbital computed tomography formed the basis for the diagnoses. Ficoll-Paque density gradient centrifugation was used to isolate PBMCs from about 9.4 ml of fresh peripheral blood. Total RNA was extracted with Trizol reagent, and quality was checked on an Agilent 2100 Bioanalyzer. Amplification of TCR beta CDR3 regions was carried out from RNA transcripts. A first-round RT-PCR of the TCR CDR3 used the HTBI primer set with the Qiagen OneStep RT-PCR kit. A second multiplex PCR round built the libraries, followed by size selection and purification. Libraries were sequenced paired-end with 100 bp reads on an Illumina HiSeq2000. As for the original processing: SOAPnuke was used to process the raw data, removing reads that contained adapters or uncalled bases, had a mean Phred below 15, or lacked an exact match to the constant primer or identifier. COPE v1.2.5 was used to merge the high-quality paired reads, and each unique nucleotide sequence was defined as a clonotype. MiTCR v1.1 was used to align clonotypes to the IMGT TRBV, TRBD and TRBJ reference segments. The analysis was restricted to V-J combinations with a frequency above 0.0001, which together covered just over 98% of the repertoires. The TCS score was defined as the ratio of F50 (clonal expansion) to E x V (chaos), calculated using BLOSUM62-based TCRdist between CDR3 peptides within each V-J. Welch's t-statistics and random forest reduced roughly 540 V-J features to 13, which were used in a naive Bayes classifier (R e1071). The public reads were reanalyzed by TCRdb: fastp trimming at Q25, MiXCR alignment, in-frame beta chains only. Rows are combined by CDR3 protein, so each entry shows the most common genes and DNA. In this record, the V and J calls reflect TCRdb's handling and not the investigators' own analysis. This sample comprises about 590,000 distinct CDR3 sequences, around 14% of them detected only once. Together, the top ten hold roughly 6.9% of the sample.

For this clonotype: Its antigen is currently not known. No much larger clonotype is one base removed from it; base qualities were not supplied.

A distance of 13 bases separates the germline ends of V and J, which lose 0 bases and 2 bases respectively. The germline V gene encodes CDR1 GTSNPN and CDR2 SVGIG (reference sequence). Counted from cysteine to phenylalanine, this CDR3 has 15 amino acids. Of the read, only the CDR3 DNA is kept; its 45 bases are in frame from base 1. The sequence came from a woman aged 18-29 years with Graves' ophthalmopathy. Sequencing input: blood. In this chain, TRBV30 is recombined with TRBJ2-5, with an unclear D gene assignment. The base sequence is TGTGCCTGGAGTGTACATGAGGCAGGTCAAGAGACCCAGTACTTC. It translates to CAWSVHEAGQETQYF. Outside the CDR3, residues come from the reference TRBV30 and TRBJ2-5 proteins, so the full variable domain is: SQTIHQWPATLVQPVGSPLSLECTVEGTSNPNLYWYRQAAGRGLQLLFYSVGIGQISSEVPQNLSASRPQDRQFILSSKKLLLSDSGFYLCAWSVHEAGQETQYFGPGTRLLVL.